These 30 T cell receptor beta chains originate from one sample sequenced in a study of shared clonotypes between healthy human individuals. CD45RO-negative CD8 cells positively selected for CCR7 made up the naive population, which excluded terminally differentiated effector memory CD45RA+ cells. The method was immunoSEQ multiplex PCR; TCRdb's version includes in-frame clones alone and lacks a portion of them. This sample has hundreds of thousands of clones; around 95% occur once, and the top ten carry over 0.09%. The specimen was naive CD8+ T cells sorted from blood. These receptors originate from a woman between 25 and 40 years old in good health.

This clone was seen only once. The CDR3 coding sequence is TGTGCCAGCAGCCATGGACAGGGAGAGACCCAGTACTTC. Amino acids: CASSHGQGETQYF. This chain uses TRBV7-9 with TRBJ2-5; 8 nucleotides agree with TRBD1. The CDR3 totals 13 residues. Germline assignment: CDR1 SEHNR and CDR2 FQNEAQ (reference sequence). The V and J ends lost 5 bases and 4 bases, in that order; junction bases with no gene match: 3. The whole variable domain, filled in from reference TRBV7-9 and TRBJ2-5, reads DTGVSQNPRHKITKRGQNVTFRCDPISEHNRLYWYRQTLGQGPEFLTYFQNEAQLEKSRLLSDRFSAERPKGSFSTLEIQRTEQGDSAMYLCASSHGQGETQYFGPGTRLLVL.

As to this clone: The same CDR3 arises from other DNA sequences in this sample as well. The rearrangement uses TRBV28 and TRBJ2-7; D is uncertain. V was cut by 4 bases and J by 3 bases, with 4 bases left in between. This CDR3 comprises 11 residues. The V gene's germline CDR1 is MDHEN and CDR2 SYDVKM. The CDR3 region has the DNA TGTGCCAGCAGTTCCAGCTACGAGCAGTACTTC. This translates into CASSSSYEQYF.

The CDR3 DNA is TGTGCCAGCAGCTTTCTGACAGCAGCCAAAAACATTCAGTACTTC. This codes for CASSFLTAAKNIQYF. The gene calls are TRBV5-6 and TRBJ2-4, with TRBD1 as a possible D gene (5 bases). This CDR3 region has 15 residues. The germline CDR1 and CDR2 sequences are SGHDT and YYEEEE. V lost 2 bases, J lost 0 bases, and 9 bases lay in between.

The genes are TRBV6-5 and TRBJ2-1; D is unclear. CDR1 is MNHEY and CDR2 is SVGAGI in the germline V gene. The CDR3 spans 13 residues. Trimming cost V 4 bases and J 14 bases, with 18 bases left between them. The CDR3 DNA reads TGTGCCAGCAGTTCGGATGGATGGCGCCGAAAGTTCTTC. Its protein is CASSSDGWRRKFF.

V and J are TRBV27 and TRBJ2-1; the D gene is possibly TRBD2 (5 bases). The CDR3 runs 13 residues. CDR1 and CDR2 from the germline V gene are MNHEY and SMNVEV (reference sequence). V shed 3 bases and J shed 4 bases, with 7 bases lying between them. This CDR3 reads CASSFRTYNEQFF. In DNA, the CDR3 is TGTGCCAGCAGTTTCAGGACTTACAATGAGCAGTTCTTC.

CDR3 region: CASSQVPAGDTEAFF. DNA for the CDR3: TGCGCCAGCAGCCAAGTACCAGCTGGGGACACTGAAGCTTTCTTT. This chain connects TRBV4-1 to TRBJ1-1; D gene unclear. This CDR3 spans 15 amino acids. Between the trimmed V and J ends, which lost 1 base and 3 bases, there was a span of 12 bases. Germline V lookup: CDR1 MGHRA, CDR2 YSYEKL.

J is TRBJ2-3 and V is TRBV4-1; D is ambiguous. The CDR3 consists of 12 residues. From germline, CDR1 is MGHRA and CDR2 YSYEKL. The V gene lost 5 bases and the J gene lost 7 bases, with 10 bases spanning the gap. CDR3 residues: CASSSLPNTQYF. The DNA for the CDR3 is TGCGCCAGCAGCTCCCTCCCGAATACGCAGTATTTT.

This chain links TRBV7-5 with TRBJ2-1; the DNA was not compared with TRBD1, the D call given in the table. TRBV7-5 is deemed a pseudogene. This CDR3 has 15 residues. DNA of the CDR3: TGTGTCAGAAATGAAGAAGGGGGCTCCTACAATGAGCAGTTCTTC. Protein product: CVRNEEGGSYNEQFF.

The chain is built from TRBV12-5 and TRBJ2-7; D gene ambiguous. CDR1 and CDR2 from the germline V gene are LGHNT and FRNRAP. V lost 3 bases to trimming and J lost 2 bases, with 8 bases between them. The CDR3 has 13 amino acids. CDR3 DNA sequence: TGTGCTAGTGGTTTAGATGTAGCCTACGAGCAGTACTTC. It is translated as CASGLDVAYEQYF.

The chain uses TRBV19 and TRBJ2-2; tentatively, D is TRBD1 or TRBD2 (5 bases each). Germline lookup yields CDR1 LNHDA and CDR2 SQIVND (reference sequence). Trimming pared 2 bases from V and 4 bases from J, leaving 11 bases between. The CDR3 runs to 15 residues. CDR3 sequence (DNA): TGTGCCAGTAGTATACAGGGAGAGGGCACCGGGGAGCTGTTTTTT. Protein sequence: CASSIQGEGTGELFF.

This clone was found once. The CDR3 nucleotides are TGTGCCAGCAGTTTCTCGCCGCGGGCCTCCTACGAGCAGTACTTC. Translating it yields CASSFSPRASYEQYF. The chain joins TRBV28 to TRBJ2-7; D might be TRBD2 (5 bases). Germline CDR1 and CDR2: MDHEN and SYDVKM. CDR3 length: 15 amino acids. V lost 3 bases to trimming and J lost 0 bases, with 12 bases between them.

This clone was recorded once. This rearrangement joins TRBV5-1 to TRBJ2-7; TRBD2 agrees at 10 bases. The CDR3 is 17 amino acids. Losses at the gene ends were 3 bases for V and 2 bases for J; bases not matched to a gene: 11. Germline V gives CDR1 SGHRS, CDR2 YFSETQ. CDR3 amino acids: CASSSPEGLASPYEQYF. The CDR3 bases are TGCGCCAGCAGCTCCCCTGAGGGACTAGCGAGTCCCTACGAGCAGTACTTC. Supplemented by reference TRBV5-1 and TRBJ2-7, the full variable domain reads KAGVTQTPRYLIKTRGQQVTLSCSPISGHRSVSWYQQTPGQGLQFLFEYFSETQRNKGNFPGRFSGRQFSNSRSEMNVSTLELGDSALYLCASSSPEGLASPYEQYFGPGTRLTVT.

The chain carries TRBV5-4 and TRBJ2-5; D not certain. This CDR3 region has 14 residues. The V end was cut by 2 bases, the J end by 0 bases, with 8 bases between. CDR1 is SGHNT and CDR2 is YYREEE in the germline V gene (reference sequence). The CDR3 region is CASSFEGYQETQYF. DNA of the CDR3: TGTGCCAGCAGCTTTGAAGGGTACCAAGAGACCCAGTACTTC.

This chain uses TRBV30 with TRBJ2-1; 7 nucleotides match TRBD2. V gave up 0 bases and J gave up 7 bases; unmatched junction bases: 9. CDR3 size: 15 residues. Per the germline V gene, CDR1 is GTSNPN and CDR2 is SVGIG (reference sequence). CDR3 nucleotides: TGTGCCTGGAGTGTACTGAGGACTAGATGGAATGAGCAGTTCTTC. The encoded protein is CAWSVLRTRWNEQFF.

The gene calls are TRBV7-8 and TRBJ1-5, with D unresolved. This CDR3 contains 14 residues. Germline loops: CDR1 SGHVS, CDR2 FQNEAQ. Between the trimmed V and J ends, which lost 1 base and 0 bases, there was a span of 4 bases. CDR3 sequence: CASSLGISNQPQHF. The DNA for the CDR3 is TGTGCCAGCAGCTTAGGCATTAGCAATCAGCCCCAGCATTTT.

The V gene is TRBV6-5, the J gene TRBJ2-1; no reliable D call. This CDR3 region has 14 residues. Looked up from germline, CDR1 is MNHEY and CDR2 is SVGAGI. Trimming stripped 4 bases from V and 1 base from J, with 8 bases between. The CDR3 loop is CASSWAASYNEQFF. As DNA, the CDR3 is TGTGCCAGCAGTTGGGCGGCATCCTACAATGAGCAGTTCTTC.

This clone was counted only a few times. The rearrangement uses TRBV7-9 and TRBJ1-2; TRBD1 aligns across 8 bases. Germline V gene lookup returns CDR1 SEHNR and CDR2 FQNEAQ (reference sequence). Trimming at V came to 4 bases and at J to 2 bases, leaving 6 bases not matched to a gene. CDR3 size: 15 residues. The chain's CDR3 is CASSSGTGPNYGYTF. CDR3 bases: TGTGCCAGCAGCTCGGGGACAGGACCGAACTATGGCTACACCTTC. Full variable domain (outside the CDR3, taken from reference TRBV7-9 and TRBJ1-2): DTGVSQNPRHKITKRGQNVTFRCDPISEHNRLYWYRQTLGQGPEFLTYFQNEAQLEKSRLLSDRFSAERPKGSFSTLEIQRTEQGDSAMYLCASSSGTGPNYGYTFGSGTRLTVV.

This clone has just one count. The chain employs TRBV19 and TRBJ2-5; 7 bases fit TRBD1. The CDR3 runs to 14 residues. Germline values: CDR1 LNHDA, CDR2 SQIVND (reference sequence). V dropped 6 bases and J dropped 1; count of bases not matched to a gene: 5. In DNA form, the CDR3 reads TGTGCCAGTAGGATGGGACAGCTCCAAGAGACCCAGTACTTC. Amino acids: CASRMGQLQETQYF.

A remark on this clone: In the same sample, other DNA sequences code for this CDR3. The chain combines TRBV7-9 with TRBJ2-1; TRBD1 or TRBD2 may be the D gene (5 bases each). This CDR3 is built from 12 residues. V lost 3 bases, J lost 5 bases, and 5 bases lay in between. Germline V CDR1 and CDR2: SEHNR, FQNEAQ (reference sequence). CDR3 nucleotide sequence: TGTGCCAGCAGCTTGGGACACAATGAGCAGTTCTTC. Translation gives CASSLGHNEQFF.

The rearrangement uses TRBV19 and TRBJ2-5; the match to TRBD1 covers 8 bases. The CDR3 sequence is 15 residues long. CDR1 is LNHDA and CDR2 is SQIVND in the germline V gene (reference sequence). J lost 4 bases, V lost 5 bases, and 9 bases had no gene match. The CDR3 here is CASSGAGGYSETQYF. CDR3 bases: TGTGCCAGTAGTGGAGCAGGGGGCTATTCAGAGACCCAGTACTTC.

J is TRBJ2-5 and V is TRBV28; D tentatively reads TRBD1 or TRBD2 (5 bases each). This CDR3 comprises 13 residues. Per the germline V gene, CDR1 is MDHEN and CDR2 is SYDVKM. The V and J ends lost 3 bases and 5 bases respectively, with 10 bases between them. This CDR3 reads CASSFEGDETQYF. The CDR3 DNA follows: TGTGCCAGCAGTTTTGAAGGGGACGAGACCCAGTACTTC.

The V call is TRBV29-1, the J call TRBJ2-5; tentative D call: TRBD1 (5 bases). The J call may be wrong; the DNA end is better matched by TRBJ2-7. From germline, CDR1 is SQVTM and CDR2 ANQGSEA. The CDR3 is 11 amino acids. Here the CDR3 DNA reads TGCAGCGTTCAAGGGGCCTACGAGCAGTACTTC. This gives the protein CSVQGAYEQYF.

The chain links TRBV28 to TRBJ2-7, with 11 bases that match TRBD1. V dropped 10 bases and J dropped 3; count of bases not matched to a gene: 8. Germline-derived CDR1 and CDR2 are MDHEN and SYDVKM. The CDR3 length is 14 residues. The DNA of the CDR3 is TGTGCCACCTGGGGACAGGGGGAGATCTACGAGCAGTACTTC. It is translated as CATWGQGEIYEQYF.

Regarding this clone: The same CDR3 can be traced to other DNA sequences in this sample. The chain has TRBV2 and TRBJ2-7, with a possible D match to TRBD2 (6 bases). V shed 6 bases and J shed 3 bases, with 6 bases lying between them. This CDR3 contains 11 residues. Germline loops: CDR1 SNHLY, CDR2 FYNNEI. The CDR3 spells CASSGSYEQYF. CDR3 nucleotide sequence: TGTGCCAGCAGCGGGAGCTACGAGCAGTACTTC.

Worth noting for this clone: The sample carries other DNA sequences with the same CDR3. This chain links TRBV28 with TRBJ2-3, with 9 bases identical to TRBD2. Germline V gene data show CDR1 as MDHEN and CDR2 as SYDVKM. The CDR3 sequence is 15 residues long. The V gene end was trimmed by 6 bases and the J gene end by 2 bases; junction bases not matched to a gene: 6. The CDR3 DNA is TGTGCCAGCAGCCGTCTAGCGGGAAACACAGATACGCAGTATTTT. It specifies CASSRLAGNTDTQYF. The variable domain in full, completed from reference TRBV28 and TRBJ2-3, reads DVKVTQSSRYLVKRTGEKVFLECVQDMDHENMFWYRQDPGLGLRLIYFSYDVKMKEKGDIPEGYSVSREKKERFSLILESASTNQTSMYLCASSRLAGNTDTQYFGPGTRLTVL.

V gene TRBV2 combines with J gene TRBJ1-5; D is uncertain. The V and J ends lost 3 bases and 0 bases respectively, with 9 bases between them. CDR1 is SNHLY, CDR2 FYNNEI, per germline. CDR3 length: 15 amino acids. The CDR3 sequence is CASSEELSSNQPQHF. CDR3 DNA sequence: TGTGCCAGCAGTGAGGAACTCTCTAGCAATCAGCCCCAGCATTTT.

This chain joins TRBV25-1 and TRBJ2-7; D is perhaps TRBD1 (6 bases). This CDR3 has 16 residues. Germline assignment: CDR1 MGHDK and CDR2 SYGVNS. The V end lost 1 base, the J end lost 5 bases, and 18 bases lay between the germline ends. The CDR3 region is CASSELAYGQPDEQYF. In nucleotides, the CDR3 is TGTGCCAGCAGTGAATTAGCGTATGGACAGCCGGACGAGCAGTACTTC.

Only one count was recorded for this clone. The chain couples TRBV5-8 to TRBJ2-5, with D possibly matching TRBD1 (5 bases). The DNA matches TRBJ2-7 better at its end, which makes the J call doubtful. Germline assignment: CDR1 SGHTS and CDR2 YDEGEE. The length of the CDR3 is 14 residues. CDR3 DNA: TGTGCCAGCAGCTTGGCCGACAGCCTATACGAGCAGTACTTC. Amino acids: CASSLADSLYEQYF.

This clone was observed once. This chain connects TRBV18 to TRBJ2-4; 9 bases match TRBD2. CDR1 is KGHSH and CDR2 is LQKENI in the germline V gene. V shed 5 bases and J 8 bases; nucleotides not matched to a gene: 7. The CDR3 consists of 14 residues. The CDR3 spells CASSRIAGVHIQYF. In DNA form, the CDR3 reads TGTGCCAGCTCAAGGATAGCGGGAGTACACATTCAGTACTTC.

This chain joins TRBV28 and TRBJ2-7; 12 positions agree with TRBD2. CDR1 and CDR2 (germline): MDHEN, SYDVKM. This CDR3 has 15 residues. The V and J ends lost 3 bases and 7 bases, in that order; junction bases with no gene match: 7. For the CDR3, the DNA is TGTGCCAGCAGTTTCCGACTAGCGGGAGTTCGGGAGCAGTACTTC. It encodes CASSFRLAGVREQYF.